The entry that follows covers one TCR beta chain sequence. This entry belongs to a study of control samples from healthy donors and cancer patients. Clones were sequenced by immunoSEQ multiplex PCR, and TCRdb holds only the in-frame ones, with some missing. The sample holds fewer than 250,000 clones, roughly nine tenths seen once. Trimming pared 2 bases from V and 1 base from J, leaving 10 bases between. Germline V CDR1 and CDR2: SGHTA, FQGNSA. The CDR3 is 15 residues long. What was sequenced was blood. This TCR was recovered from a man aged 30 to 45 in good health. This chain uses TRBV7-2 with TRBJ2-3, with a weak D call TRBD1 (6 bases). The DNA for the CDR3 is TGTGCCAGCAGCTTACAGGGGTGGGGCACAGATACGCAGTATTTT. Translating it yields CASSLQGWGTDTQYF.